A selection of T cell receptor beta chains follows, all from one sample in a study of CD8+CD57+ T cells in acquired aplastic anemia. TCRdb independently ran MiXCR on the reads; one entry per CDR3 protein. The sample includes 200,000 to 250,000 distinct CDR3 sequences, roughly 53% of them seen just once. The sequencing sample was made of sorted CD4+, CD8+, or CD8+CD57+ T cells (not recorded which) from PBMCs. Source of these receptors: a human donor with aplastic anemia. Each CDR3 is given with its conserved first and last residue. Fields, in order: V gene, J gene, D gene, clone size, CDR3 DNA, CDR3 protein. D genes are given only for firm matches. The size entry is marked missing in some rows and otherwise reads once, few, many or a size class.

v_gene: TRBV19; j_gene: TRBJ2-7; d_gene: TRBD1; abundance: NA; CDR3nt: TGTGCCAGCAGCGAGTCAGGGGGCGAGGCCTACGAGCAGTACTTC; CDR3aa: CASSESGGEAYEQYF
v_gene: TRBV2; j_gene: TRBJ2-7; d_gene: TRBD1; abundance: NA; CDR3nt: TGTGCCAGCAGTGAAGGGGTGAATTACCTCCTGTTTGGCAGGGGGCGGGAGCAGTACTTC; CDR3aa: CASSEGVNYLLFGRGREQYF
v_gene: TRBV20-1; j_gene: TRBJ1-2; d_gene: NA; abundance: NA; CDR3nt: TGCAGTGCTACTAGTCCGGGCTACACCTTC; CDR3aa: CSATSPGYTF
v_gene: TRBV15; j_gene: TRBJ2-3; d_gene: NA; abundance: few; CDR3nt: TGTGCCGCCAGCAGTGACCAGACAGGCACAGATACGCAGTATTTT; CDR3aa: CAASSDQTGTDTQYF
v_gene: TRBV20-1; j_gene: TRBJ1-2; d_gene: TRBD1; abundance: NA; CDR3nt: TGCAGTGCTAGAGTGAAAATGACAGGGGGCGACTATGGCTACACCTTC; CDR3aa: CSARVKMTGGDYGYTF
v_gene: TRBV18; j_gene: TRBJ1-1; d_gene: NA; abundance: few; CDR3nt: TGTGCCAGCTCACCGACGGAGAGGGCCTTGGGCACTGAAGCTTTCTTT; CDR3aa: CASSPTERALGTEAFF
v_gene: TRBV7-9; j_gene: TRBJ1-1; d_gene: NA; abundance: many; CDR3nt: TGTGCCAGCACCACTCAGGGGAGTACTGAAGCTTTCTTT; CDR3aa: CASTTQGSTEAFF
v_gene: TRBV7-9; j_gene: TRBJ2-7; d_gene: NA; abundance: NA; CDR3nt: TGTGCCAGCAGCCTCCCCGGGGAGGAGCAGTACTTC; CDR3aa: CASSLPGEEQYF
v_gene: TRBV20-1; j_gene: TRBJ2-3; d_gene: TRBD2; abundance: many; CDR3nt: TGCAGTGCGTCACCCCCAATAGCGGGGGAATTCACAGATACGCAGTATTTT; CDR3aa: CSASPPIAGEFTDTQYF
v_gene: TRBV7-8; j_gene: TRBJ2-1; d_gene: NA; abundance: NA; CDR3nt: TGTGCCAGCAGCTTGTCGTCCGTCGGGACCTACAATGAGCAGTTCTTC; CDR3aa: CASSLSSVGTYNEQFF
v_gene: TRBV7-3; j_gene: TRBJ1-1; d_gene: NA; abundance: many; CDR3nt: TGTGCCAGCAGCCCACAGGGTCCCACTGAAGCTTTCTTT; CDR3aa: CASSPQGPTEAFF
v_gene: TRBV7-9; j_gene: TRBJ2-3; d_gene: TRBD2; abundance: NA; CDR3nt: TGTGCCAGCAGCTTAGGGGCTAGCGGTAACACAGATACGCAGTATTTT; CDR3aa: CASSLGASGNTDTQYF
v_gene: TRBV3-1; j_gene: TRBJ2-2; d_gene: TRBD1; abundance: NA; CDR3nt: TGTGCCAGCATTCAAGGGGGCGAGAACACCGGGGAGCTGTTTTTT; CDR3aa: CASIQGGENTGELFF
v_gene: TRBV9; j_gene: TRBJ2-7; d_gene: TRBD1; abundance: once; CDR3nt: TGTGCCAGCAGCCCTTGGACAGGGAATAAGGGCGAGCAGTACTTC; CDR3aa: CASSPWTGNKGEQYF
v_gene: TRBV5-8; j_gene: TRBJ2-1; d_gene: NA; abundance: many; CDR3nt: TGTGCCAGCCGGGACGGAGACAATGAGCAGTTCTTC; CDR3aa: CASRDGDNEQFF
v_gene: TRBV9; j_gene: TRBJ1-6; d_gene: TRBD1; abundance: many; CDR3nt: TGTGCCAGCAGCGTAGCCGAAAGGGGGCTGGAGAATTCACCCCTCCACTTT; CDR3aa: CASSVAERGLENSPLHF
v_gene: TRBV28; j_gene: TRBJ1-4; d_gene: NA; abundance: few; CDR3nt: TGTGCCAGCAGTTTAGAGCTGGCAACTAATGAAAAACTGTTTTTT; CDR3aa: CASSLELATNEKLFF
v_gene: TRBV10-2; j_gene: TRBJ2-5; d_gene: NA; abundance: NA; CDR3nt: TGCGCCAGCAGATTACAGGGACCTGAGACCCAGTACTTC; CDR3aa: CASRLQGPETQYF
v_gene: TRBV14; j_gene: TRBJ2-5; d_gene: NA; abundance: many; CDR3nt: TGTGCCAGCAGCCAACGTTTGGGGGAGACCCAGTACTTC; CDR3aa: CASSQRLGETQYF
v_gene: TRBV12-3/TRBV12-4; j_gene: TRBJ1-6; d_gene: NA; abundance: many; CDR3nt: TGTGCCAGCAGTTTCGAGGGGTCTGGTCGTTCACCCCTCCACTTT; CDR3aa: CASSFEGSGRSPLHF
v_gene: TRBV5-6; j_gene: TRBJ1-1; d_gene: NA; abundance: once; CDR3nt: TGTGCCAGCAGGGGATTCGGAATGAACACTGAAGCTTTCTTT; CDR3aa: CASRGFGMNTEAFF
v_gene: TRBV7-2; j_gene: TRBJ2-7; d_gene: NA; abundance: NA; CDR3nt: TGTGCCAGCAGCTTAACAGCCGGGATCCACGAGCAGTACTTC; CDR3aa: CASSLTAGIHEQYF